The rows below give T cell receptor beta chains drawn from one sample of a study of cytomegalovirus exposure and HLA in healthy donors. Assay used: immunoSEQ multiplex PCR; TCRdb lists only in-frame clones, some missing. The data contain under 250,000 clones, around 85% of them singletons. The sample taken for sequencing was PBMCs. The receptors shown here come from a woman in her forties or fifties in good health and CMV-seronegative. The CDR3 runs from the conserved cysteine through the conserved F or W. Each record gives: clone size, J gene, V gene, D gene, CDR3 DNA, CDR3 protein. The D gene is left open where the match is weak. Size values are once, few and many counts, or a class for expanded clones, and some rows have none.

-	TRBJ2-7	TRBV6-1	-	TGTGCCAGCAGTCGAGACGGGACATACCACTACGAGCAGTACTTC	CASSRDGTYHYEQYF
-	TRBJ2-3	TRBV30	TRBD1	TGTGCCTGGGACTCTCAGGGGGCTAGCACAGATACGCAGTATTTT	CAWDSQGASTDTQYF
-	TRBJ2-3	TRBV6-4	TRBD2	TGTGCCAGCAGTGAAACTAGCGGGATCACAGATACGCAGTATTTT	CASSETSGITDTQYF
-	TRBJ2-7	TRBV5-1	TRBD1	TGCGCCAGCGGAGACAGGGGCACCTACGAGCAGTACTTC	CASGDRGTYEQYF
-	TRBJ2-1	TRBV28	-	TGTGCCAGCCCCCCCAGCTCGGGGGATCCTTCCAATGAGCAGTTCTTC	CASPPSSGDPSNEQFF
many	TRBJ2-1	TRBV18	TRBD2	TGTGCCAGCTCACTGCGGACTAGCGGGTACAATGAGCAGTTCTTC	CASSLRTSGYNEQFF
-	TRBJ2-7	TRBV10-3	TRBD1	TGTGCCATCAGTGAGTCGAGGGACAGGGCCTACGAGCAGTACTTC	CAISESRDRAYEQYF
once	TRBJ2-2	TRBV6-1	-	TGTGCCAGCAGTGACAGGGGGCTAGCGGAGAACACCGGGGAGCTGTTTTTT	CASSDRGLAENTGELFF
-	TRBJ2-7	TRBV6-1	TRBD1	TGTGCCAGCAGGCTACAGGGGCCCTACGAGCAGTACTTC	CASRLQGPYEQYF
-	TRBJ1-2	TRBV27	-	TGTGCCAGCAGGTGGCAGGGTGGTCGCTACACCTTC	CASRWQGGRYTF
-	TRBJ2-7	TRBV27	TRBD1	TGTGCCAGCAGTTTCCGGGACAGCGACTACGAGCAGTACTTC	CASSFRDSDYEQYF